Each of the 30 T cell receptor beta chains below was sequenced from the same sample in a study of T-cell reconstitution after alpha-beta-depleted transplantation in children (dated by TCRdb to between 2015 and 2016). What the treatment or condition label conveys for this sample: allogeneic hematopoietic cell transplantation with graft depleted of TCRalphabeta T cells and CD19 B cells. The method behind the library was PCR. TCRdb lists the instrument as Illumina HiSeq 2500. Molecular barcoding was employed in the preparation of TCR libraries, with unique molecular identifiers being used to normalize TCRbeta repertoire quantification. The public reads were run again by TCRdb, first through fastp at Q25 and then through MiXCR, and only productive beta chains were kept. Entries are consolidated by CDR3 protein sequence, retaining the most common genes and DNA. This sample holds fewer than 550,000 distinct CDR3 sequences; about 10% were observed only once. In total, the top ten clones hold around 13% of the sample.

The material sequenced was PBMCs, mostly from graft donor cells, taken 180 days after TCRalphabeta/CD19-depleted stem cell transplant. The receptors stem from a female patient aged 2-9 years who had a stem cell transplant for aplastic anemia, so the T cells may come from the graft donor.

V is TRBV29-1 and J is TRBJ2-7, with TRBD2 matching over 7 bases. The CDR3 is 14 amino acids. Germline assignment: CDR1 SQVTM and CDR2 ANQGSEA. The J segment lost 0 bases and the V segment lost 4 bases, leaving 6 bases of the junction unmatched. The CDR3 spells CSVGSGSLSYEQYF. As DNA, the CDR3 is TGCAGCGTTGGTAGCGGGTCCCTCTCCTACGAGCAGTACTTC.

This clonotype came up a few times. The chain is built from TRBV27 and TRBJ2-5; 11 nucleotides agree with TRBD2. CDR3 size: 16 residues. Trimming removed 6 bases from V and 5 bases from J; junction bases left unmatched: 11. The germline gives CDR1 MNHEY, CDR2 SMNVEV (reference sequence). CDR3 in DNA: TGTGCCAGCAGCCCCCTAGCGGGAGGAGGCGTGGAGACCCAGTACTTC. Amino acid sequence: CASSPLAGGGVETQYF.

For the CDR3, the DNA is TGTGCCAGCAGTCGGCAGGGCGTCTCTGGAAACACCATATATTTT. Its protein is CASSRQGVSGNTIYF. The gene calls are TRBV6-1 and TRBJ1-3, with D perhaps matching TRBD1 (5 bases). The CDR3 is 15 residues long. Germline-derived CDR1 and CDR2 are MNHNS and SASEGT. V dropped 5 bases and J dropped 0 bases, with 11 bases sitting between them.

This chain joins TRBV5-1 and TRBJ2-7; D not certain. Looked up from germline, CDR1 is SGHRS and CDR2 is YFSETQ. V was trimmed by 2 bases and J by 7 bases, leaving 16 bases between them. This CDR3 contains 14 residues. The CDR3 DNA is TGCGCCAGCAGCTTAGGAAGGATCCCCGGGGAGCAGTACGTC. Translated: CASSLGRIPGEQYV.

The genes are TRBV3-1 and TRBJ2-7, with no clear D. Trimming stripped 3 bases from V and 1 base from J, with 16 bases between. The CDR3 is made up of 16 amino acids. Germline loops: CDR1 LGHDT, CDR2 YNNKEL (reference sequence). CDR3 amino acids: CASSQEFERASYEQYF. The DNA of the CDR3 is TGTGCCAGCAGCCAGGAATTCGAAAGGGCTTCCTACGAGCAGTACTTC.

This clonotype has a handful of counts. V gene TRBV12-3 or TRBV12-4 combines with J gene TRBJ1-5; 7 bases are shared with TRBD1. This CDR3 comprises 18 residues. The trim removed 3 bases at V and 0 bases at J, leaving 11 bases unmatched. The CDR3 DNA reads TGTGCCAGCAGTTTGACGAAAGGGACAGCAAATAGCAATCAGCCCCAGCATTTT. As protein: CASSLTKGTANSNQPQHF.

V and J are TRBV6-5 and TRBJ2-3; TRBD2 is a possible D gene (5 bases). Trimming stripped 0 bases from V and 2 bases from J, with 21 bases between. The V gene's germline CDR1 is MNHEY and CDR2 SVGAGI. The CDR3 is made up of 19 amino acids. CDR3 nucleotides: TGTGCCAGCAGTTACTCGAATCTAGAGTCCAGCGGCATCACAGATACGCAGTATTTT. Amino acids: CASSYSNLESSGITDTQYF.

This clonotype showed up many times. The chain carries TRBV9 and TRBJ2-1; D remains ambiguous. Trimming pared 0 bases from V and 10 bases from J, leaving 5 bases between. There are 11 residues in the CDR3. The germline gives CDR1 SGDLS, CDR2 YYNGEE. The CDR3 DNA sequence: TGTGCCAGCAGCGTAGAAGGCGAGCAGTTCTTC. Its translation is CASSVEGEQFF. The entire variable domain, with the rest obtained from reference TRBV9 and TRBJ2-1, is as follows: DSGVTQTPKHLITATGQRVTLRCSPRSGDLSVYWYQQSLDQGLQFLIQYYNGEERAKGNILERFSAQQFPDLHSELNLSSLELGDSALYFCASSVEGEQFFGPGTRLTVL.

The chain combines TRBV2 with TRBJ2-1; weak D call: TRBD2 (6 bases). V gave up 4 bases and J gave up 6 bases, with 13 bases separating them. The CDR3 loop spans 14 amino acids. CDR1 and CDR2 (germline): SNHLY, FYNNEI. The CDR3 region is CASSARGTFNEQFF. In DNA, the CDR3 is TGTGCCAGCAGTGCCCGAGGGACTTTCAATGAGCAGTTCTTC.

This clonotype was seen a handful of times. The rearrangement links TRBV5-8 to TRBJ2-1, with a possible D match to TRBD2 (6 bases). Trimming cost V 0 bases and J 1 base, with 14 bases left between them. This CDR3 has 17 residues. Germline CDR1 and CDR2: SGHTS and YDEGEE. The CDR3 DNA reads as TGTGCCAGCAGCTTGGGGTTATTAGCGGAATCCTACAATGAGCAGTTCTTC. It encodes CASSLGLLAESYNEQFF.

This clonotype has just a few counts. The V call is TRBV20-1, the J call TRBJ2-7; tentatively, D is TRBD2 (6 bases). The CDR3 extends over 14 amino acids. The germline V gene has CDR1 DFQATT and CDR2 SNEGSKA (reference sequence). V shed 0 bases and J shed 3 bases, with 12 bases lying between them. The CDR3 DNA follows: TGCAGTGCTAGAGATCCTACTAGCAGCTACGAGCAGTACTTC. It translates to CSARDPTSSYEQYF.

V gene TRBV12-3 or TRBV12-4 combines with J gene TRBJ1-5, with D perhaps matching TRBD1 (5 bases). Trimming cost V 6 bases and J 5 bases, with 17 bases left between them. The CDR3 is 15 amino acids. The CDR3, as DNA: TGTGCCAGCAGCGGAACTGGGGGGAAACATCAGCCCCAGCATTTT. This codes for CASSGTGGKHQPQHF.

The chain uses TRBV12-3 or TRBV12-4 and TRBJ1-4, with TRBD1 matching 7 bases. The junction had 9 bases not matched to a gene; V was cut back by 5 bases and J by 6 bases. The CDR3 consists of 15 residues. This chain's CDR3 is CASSPLGGGHEKLFF. The DNA of the CDR3 is TGTGCCAGCAGTCCCCTCGGAGGGGGCCATGAAAAACTGTTTTTT.

This clonotype occurred many times. DNA for the CDR3: TGTGCCAGCAGTCCCCGGGCCACAGGTCCTCTTGAGCAGTTCTTC. Its translation: CASSPRATGPLEQFF. The chain uses TRBV28 and TRBJ2-1, with D possibly TRBD1 on 5 matching bases. The CDR3 extends over 15 amino acids. V was cut by 5 bases and J by 9 bases, with 20 bases left in between. Germline CDR1 reads MDHEN; CDR2 reads SYDVKM.

This clonotype occurred many times. The chain combines TRBV20-1 with TRBJ1-1; a possible D gene is TRBD1 (5 bases). Germline CDR1 DFQATT, CDR2 SNEGSKA (reference sequence). V shed 0 bases and J shed 3 bases, with 11 bases lying between them. CDR3 length equals 14 residues. CDR3 sequence (DNA): TGCAGTGCTAGAGATACGGGGGTTTACACTGAAGCTTTCTTT. Translation gives CSARDTGVYTEAFF.

The genes are TRBV6-2 or TRBV6-3 and TRBJ2-1, with D possibly TRBD1 on 5 matching bases. CDR1 is MNHEY, CDR2 SVGEGT, per germline. V shed 8 bases and J shed 4 bases, with 15 bases lying between them. CDR3 length: 14 amino acids. CDR3 sequence (DNA): TGTGCCAGCGGATACAGGATTCCTTACAATGAGCAGTTCTTC. Amino acid sequence: CASGYRIPYNEQFF.

The sample holds a few counts of this clonotype. This chain links TRBV5-1 with TRBJ2-2, with TRBD2 matching over 8 bases. This CDR3 is built from 15 residues. With V trimmed by 0 bases and J by 8 bases, 6 bases remained unmatched. CDR1 and CDR2 (germline): SGHRS, YFSETQ. The CDR3 is CASSLASAGEGELFF. In nucleotides, the CDR3 is TGCGCCAGCAGCTTGGCCTCAGCGGGAGAAGGGGAGCTGTTTTTT.

The genes are TRBV7-2 and TRBJ2-5, with D possibly being TRBD2 (5 bases). The CDR3 spans 13 residues. V dropped 5 bases and J dropped 2 bases, with 9 bases sitting between them. Germline V lookup: CDR1 SGHTA, CDR2 FQGNSA. CDR3 residues: CASSPDLQETQYF. In DNA form, the CDR3 reads TGTGCCAGCAGCCCGGACTTACAAGAGACCCAGTACTTC.

The chain uses TRBV28 and TRBJ2-5; D remains ambiguous. Trimming stripped 7 bases from V and 5 bases from J, with 14 bases between. This CDR3 comprises 13 residues. Germline assignment: CDR1 MDHEN and CDR2 SYDVKM. The CDR3 DNA reads as TGTGCCAGCACCACCCACAGTAGGGAGACCCAGTACTTC. Encoded protein: CASTTHSRETQYF.

V and J are TRBV5-1 and TRBJ2-5, with a weak D call TRBD2 (6 bases). V lost 0 bases and J 11 bases, leaving 23 bases between the germline ends. Germline V gene sequence: CDR1 SGHRS, CDR2 YFSETQ. This CDR3 is 16 amino acids long. Here the CDR3 DNA reads TGCGCCAGCAGCTTGGTGGAGGGTGGTCTAGGCAATCCTCAGTACTTC. Its translation is CASSLVEGGLGNPQYF.

The chain combines TRBV4-3 with TRBJ2-5; tentative D call: TRBD2 (6 bases). CDR1 and CDR2 (germline): LGHNA, YSLEER. V was trimmed by 1 base and J by 1 base, leaving 13 bases between them. The CDR3 contains 16 residues. The CDR3 reads CASSQGGGGIQETQYF. CDR3 DNA: TGCGCCAGCAGCCAAGGCGGTGGAGGGATCCAAGAGACCCAGTACTTC.

V gene TRBV3-1 combines with J gene TRBJ2-3; possible D gene TRBD2, 6 bases. There are 15 residues in the CDR3. Germline V gives CDR1 LGHDT, CDR2 YNNKEL (reference sequence). Trimming removed 3 bases at V and 2 bases at J, with 12 bases between. The CDR3 region has the DNA TGTGCCAGCAGCCACGGCGCGGGACCCACAGATACGCAGTATTTT. It translates to CASSHGAGPTDTQYF.

J is TRBJ1-5 and V is TRBV12-5; D might be TRBD1 (6 bases). Trimming shortened V by 0 bases and J by 7 bases, and 13 bases separated the two germline ends. This CDR3 contains 15 residues. Looked up from germline, CDR1 is LGHNT and CDR2 is FRNRAP. The CDR3 DNA is TGTGCTAGTGGTTTGGTACGTGAGGGGGGACAGCCCCAGCATTTT. This translates into CASGLVREGGQPQHF.

The J gene is TRBJ2-2, the V gene TRBV25-1; 9 positions agree with TRBD1. CDR3 length: 14 residues. The germline CDR1 and CDR2 sequences are MGHDK and SYGVNS. V dropped 6 bases and J dropped 3; count of bases not matched to a gene: 2. DNA of the CDR3: TGTGCCAGCAGGGGGACAGGGCACACCGGGGAGCTGTTTTTT. This gives the protein CASRGTGHTGELFF.

Only a few counts were recorded for this clonotype. This chain links TRBV4-3 with TRBJ2-5; D possibly corresponds to TRBD1 (6 bases). From germline, CDR1 is LGHNA and CDR2 YSLEER. The CDR3 contains 13 residues. V was shortened by 5 bases and J by 5 bases, with 12 bases between the two germline ends. CDR3: CASSAAGVETQYF. The CDR3 bases are TGCGCCAGCAGCGCGGCAGGGGTGGAGACCCAGTACTTC.

This clonotype was found once. V is TRBV11-2 and J is TRBJ2-7, with D unclear. The V end lost 6 bases, the J end lost 7 bases, and 10 bases lay between the germline ends. The CDR3 covers 11 residues. Germline lookup yields CDR1 SGHAT and CDR2 FQNNGV. The CDR3 coding sequence is TGTGCCAGCAGGAACCTCGGTGAGCAGTACTTC. Its translation: CASRNLGEQYF.

The J gene is TRBJ2-6, the V gene TRBV7-6; no firm D call. This CDR3 region has 18 residues. CDR1 and CDR2 (germline): SGHVS, FNYEAQ. The germline V and J ends were trimmed by 5 bases and 1 base, with 18 bases remaining between them. The CDR3 region is CASSPRSAPTSGANVLTF. The CDR3 DNA reads as TGTGCCAGCAGCCCCCGGTCCGCGCCTACATCTGGGGCCAACGTCCTGACTTTC.

The chain carries TRBV6-2 or TRBV6-3 and TRBJ2-7; TRBD1 matches at 7 bases. V lost 3 bases and J lost 2; bases outside the gene matches: 4. Per the germline V gene, CDR1 is MNHEY and CDR2 is SVGEGT. The CDR3 length is 14 residues. CDR3 in DNA: TGTGCCAGCAGTTATACGGGACAGCCCTACGAGCAGTACGTC. Translation gives CASSYTGQPYEQYV.

This clonotype was found many times. The CDR3 spells CASKRERGPYEQYF. DNA of the CDR3: TGTGCCAGCAAAAGGGAGCGGGGGCCCTACGAGCAGTACTTC. The chain uses TRBV28 and TRBJ2-7, with 8 positions matching TRBD2. Germline V CDR1 and CDR2: MDHEN, SYDVKM. With V trimmed by 7 bases and J by 2 bases, 7 bases remained unmatched. This CDR3 has 14 residues.

This clonotype occurred many times. CDR3: CSADEGNNHEQFF. The DNA for the CDR3 is TGCAGTGCTGATGAGGGAAACAATCATGAGCAGTTCTTC. The V and J genes are TRBV20-1 and TRBJ2-1, with D maybe TRBD2 (5 bases). Germline V gene lookup returns CDR1 DFQATT and CDR2 SNEGSKA (reference sequence). This CDR3 spans 13 amino acids. V was trimmed by 5 bases and J by 8 bases, leaving 16 bases between them.